This TCR beta chain was profiled in a study of cytomegalovirus exposure and HLA in healthy donors. CDR1 and CDR2 from the germline V gene are LNHDA and SQIVND (reference sequence). This CDR3 region has 15 residues. Trimming took 3 bases from V and 7 from J; bases not matched to a gene: 5. PCR was performed using 60 Vbeta and 13 Jbeta primers. Clones were sequenced by immunoSEQ multiplex PCR, and TCRdb holds only the in-frame ones, with some missing. The sample holds about 120,000 clones, less than 10% seen once. Study-wide points: Several top significant clusters appeared, in a later analysis, to be linked to common viral pathogens.

This clone showed up just a few times. What it binds is unknown. This chain joins TRBV19 and TRBJ1-6, with TRBD1 identical over 8 bases. Material: PBMCs. This TCR was recovered from a woman aged 40 to 49 in good health and CMV-seropositive. The CDR3 spells CASSISTGVNSPLHF. CDR3 in DNA: TGTGCCAGTAGTATCTCGACAGGGGTGAATTCACCCCTCCACTTT.